The sequence of this T cell receptor beta chain was determined in a study of blood T cell repertoires in COVID-19. In the study overall: Italy, Spain and the United States were the sources of the convalescent and acute COVID-19 samples. Sources were T cells, B-cell-depleted T cells, or PBMCs; the material itself was cDNA or gDNA.

Using immunoSEQ multiplex PCR, the repertoire was profiled, and TCRdb retains in-frame clones only, with some absent. This sample has about 98,000 clones, with about nine tenths found just once. CDR1 and CDR2 from the germline V gene are MNHEY and SMNVEV (reference sequence). The CDR3 spans 14 residues. Trimming took 6 bases from V and 4 from J, leaving 13 bases between them. This clonotype was sampled from a man younger than 35 with acute or convalescent COVID-19. The chain has TRBV27 and TRBJ1-5; weak D call: TRBD1 (5 bases). The sequencing input was peripheral blood. In nucleotides, the CDR3 is TGTGCCAGCAGCTTCGGGGGAGTTAATCAGCCCCAGCATTTT. The encoded protein is CASSFGGVNQPQHF.